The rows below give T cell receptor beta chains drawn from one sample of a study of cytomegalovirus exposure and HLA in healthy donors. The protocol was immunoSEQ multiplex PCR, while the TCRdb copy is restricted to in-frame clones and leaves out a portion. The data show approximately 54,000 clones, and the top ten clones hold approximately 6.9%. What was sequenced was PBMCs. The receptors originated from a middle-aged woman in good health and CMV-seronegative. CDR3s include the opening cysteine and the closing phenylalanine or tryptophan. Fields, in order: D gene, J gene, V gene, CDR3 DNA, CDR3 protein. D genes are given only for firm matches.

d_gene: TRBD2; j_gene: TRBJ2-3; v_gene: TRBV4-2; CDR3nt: TGTGCCAGCAGCCCAGTAGGGACTAGCGGGATAACAGATACGCAGTATTTT; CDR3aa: CASSPVGTSGITDTQYF
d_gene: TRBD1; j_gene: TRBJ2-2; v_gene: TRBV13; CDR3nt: TGTGCCAGCAGCGGGACAGGGGGCCGGGAGCTGTTTTTT; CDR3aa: CASSGTGGRELFF
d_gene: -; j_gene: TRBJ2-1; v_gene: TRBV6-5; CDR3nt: TGTGCCAGCAGTTACTCATCAGGGTCAAACAATGAGCAGTTCTTC; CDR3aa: CASSYSSGSNNEQFF
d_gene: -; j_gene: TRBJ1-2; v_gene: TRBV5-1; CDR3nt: TGCGCCAGCAGCTTGGGGCAGGCGAACTATGGCTACACCTTC; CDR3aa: CASSLGQANYGYTF
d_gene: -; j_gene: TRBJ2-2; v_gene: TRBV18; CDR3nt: TGTGCCAGCACCCCCACCGGCGGCGACACCGGGGAGCTGTTTTTT; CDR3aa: CASTPTGGDTGELFF
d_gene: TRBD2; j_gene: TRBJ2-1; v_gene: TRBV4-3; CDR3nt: TGCGCCAGCAGCCAAGGTAACGGGGGGGATGAGCAGTTCTTC; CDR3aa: CASSQGNGGDEQFF
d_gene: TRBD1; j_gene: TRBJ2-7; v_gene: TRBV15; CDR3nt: TGTGCCACCAGCAGAAGGACAGGGAACTCCTACGAGCAGTACTTC; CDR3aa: CATSRRTGNSYEQYF
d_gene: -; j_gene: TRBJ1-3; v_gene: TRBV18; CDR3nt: TGTGCCAGCTCACCAGGCAGGTTAAGGATCTCTGGAAACACCATATATTTT; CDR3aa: CASSPGRLRISGNTIYF
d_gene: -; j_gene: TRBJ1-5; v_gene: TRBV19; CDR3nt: TGTGCCAGTAGTGTTACAGGAGATAGCAATCAGCCCCAGCATTTT; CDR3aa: CASSVTGDSNQPQHF
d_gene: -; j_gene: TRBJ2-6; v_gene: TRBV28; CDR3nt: TGTGCCAGCAGTTATAGCGGGGCCAACGTCCTGACTTTC; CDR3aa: CASSYSGANVLTF
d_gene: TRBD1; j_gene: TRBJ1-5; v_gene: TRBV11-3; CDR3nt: TGTGCCAGCAGCTCACAGCTCAACAGGGGGGAAAATCAGCCCCAGCATTTT; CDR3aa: CASSSQLNRGENQPQHF